This T cell receptor beta chain comes out of a study of T-cell reconstitution after alpha-beta-depleted transplantation in children. This clonotype was seen ten or more times. Preparation of the TCRbeta library used unique molecular identifiers. TCRdb reprocessed the PCR reads via MiXCR and lists one record per CDR3 protein. The data show 200,000 to 250,000 distinct CDR3 sequences, around 8.9% seen once. The CDR3 spans 15 residues. CDR1 LGHNA and CDR2 YNFKEQ come from the germline V gene. Trimming left V 1 base short and J 1 base short, with 11 bases between. The material sequenced was PBMCs from the stem cell graft donor, taken from the stem cell graft. The clonotype comes from a human donor who donated a stem cell graft to a child with SCID. The rearrangement links TRBV4-2 to TRBJ2-7, with D possibly being TRBD1 (5 bases). This chain's CDR3 is CASSQAFPGSYEQYF. The CDR3 DNA follows: TGTGCCAGCAGCCAAGCATTTCCAGGGTCCTACGAGCAGTACTTC.